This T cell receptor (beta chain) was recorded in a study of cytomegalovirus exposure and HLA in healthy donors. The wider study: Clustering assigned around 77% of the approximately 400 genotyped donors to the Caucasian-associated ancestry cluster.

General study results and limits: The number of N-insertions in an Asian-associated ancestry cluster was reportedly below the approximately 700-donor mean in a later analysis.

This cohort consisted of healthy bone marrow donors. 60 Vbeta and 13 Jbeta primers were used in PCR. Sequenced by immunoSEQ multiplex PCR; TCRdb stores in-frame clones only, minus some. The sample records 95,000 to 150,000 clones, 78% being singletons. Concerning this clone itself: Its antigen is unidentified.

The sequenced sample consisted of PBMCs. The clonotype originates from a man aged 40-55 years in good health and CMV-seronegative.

The CDR3 protein is CASSLGARTNEKLFF. The CDR3 nucleotides are TGTGCCAGCAGCCTTGGGGCGCGGACTAATGAAAAACTGTTTTTT. The V call is TRBV7-9, the J call TRBJ1-4; D possibly corresponds to TRBD1 (5 bases). Germline-derived CDR1 and CDR2 are SEHNR and FQNEAQ (reference sequence). This CDR3 is built from 15 residues. The V end was cut by 5 bases, the J end by 2 bases, with 12 bases between.